This T cell receptor (beta chain) was sequenced in a study of T cell repertoires in cytomegalovirus infection. Study background: It can be stated that public TCR beta signatures indicated CMV infection as well as a matching HLA type. Study outcomes and limitations: Carriers of CMV plus the relevant HLA were identified by cumulative public TCR beta family frequency. Clonotypes of TCR beta that were HLA-C-restricted and CMV-specific dominated the ex vivo response.

Deletions cut 5 bases from V and 0 bases from J, with 10 bases between. Germline-derived CDR1 and CDR2 are SGHTA and FQGNSA. This CDR3 is 15 amino acids long. TCRdb fed the reads into MiXCR, producing one record per CDR3 protein. The sample comprises about 300,000 distinct CDR3 sequences, approximately 10% of which are singletons, and less than 3% rests with the top ten. This clonotype was counted at least ten times. Its target is not known. The chain is built from TRBV7-2 and TRBJ1-4; no definite D call. Sequencing was performed on PBMCs. This receptor was identified in a human donor in good health (CMV status not recorded). Some clones in this sample may be carry-over from other donors' samples. Written as DNA, the CDR3 is TGTGCCAGCAGCGTCTGGACGGCAACTAATGAAAAACTGTTTTTT. It translates to CASSVWTATNEKLFF.